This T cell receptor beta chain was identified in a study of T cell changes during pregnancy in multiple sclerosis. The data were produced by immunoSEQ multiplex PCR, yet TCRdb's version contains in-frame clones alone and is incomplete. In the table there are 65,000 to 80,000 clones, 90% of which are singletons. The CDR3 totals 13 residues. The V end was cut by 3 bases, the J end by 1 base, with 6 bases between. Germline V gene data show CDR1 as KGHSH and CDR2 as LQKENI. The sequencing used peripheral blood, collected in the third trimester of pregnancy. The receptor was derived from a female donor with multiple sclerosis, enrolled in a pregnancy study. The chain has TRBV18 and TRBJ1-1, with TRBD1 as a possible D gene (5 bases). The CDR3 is CASSPTGNTEAFF. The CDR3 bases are TGTGCCAGCTCACCTACAGGGAACACTGAAGCTTTCTTT.